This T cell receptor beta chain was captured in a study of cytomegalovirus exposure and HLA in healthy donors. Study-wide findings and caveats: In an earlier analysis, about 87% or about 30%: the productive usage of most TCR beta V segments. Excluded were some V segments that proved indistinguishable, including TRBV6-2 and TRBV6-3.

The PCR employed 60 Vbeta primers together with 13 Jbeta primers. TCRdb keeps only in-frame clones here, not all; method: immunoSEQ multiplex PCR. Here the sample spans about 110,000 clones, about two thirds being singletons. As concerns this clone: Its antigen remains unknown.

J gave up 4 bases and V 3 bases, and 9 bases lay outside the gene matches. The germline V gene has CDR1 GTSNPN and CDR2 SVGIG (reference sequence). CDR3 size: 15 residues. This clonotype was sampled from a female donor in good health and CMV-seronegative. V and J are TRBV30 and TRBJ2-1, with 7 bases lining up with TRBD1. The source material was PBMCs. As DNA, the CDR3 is TGTGCCTGGAGCCCTAATGACAGGGTTTACAATGAGCAGTTCTTC. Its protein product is CAWSPNDRVYNEQFF.